One sample yielded the 13 T cell receptor beta chains listed below, sequenced in a study of cytomegalovirus exposure and HLA in healthy donors. 60 Vbeta and 13 Jbeta primers were used in PCR. Libraries were prepared by immunoSEQ multiplex PCR; TCRdb keeps only in-frame clonotypes and omits some of them. The sample has 92,000 or so clones; about 66% are singletons. Sequencing input: PBMCs. The receptors originated from a woman aged 45-65 years in good health and CMV-seropositive.

This clone was observed once. CDR3 sequence reads: CASSGGGRSDTIYF. The CDR3, as DNA: TGTGCCAGCAGTGGGGGGGGAAGGTCGGACACCATATATTTT. The chain is built from TRBV6-1 and TRBJ1-3, with D possibly being TRBD1 (5 bases). Germline V CDR1 and CDR2: MNHNS, SASEGT. Between the trimmed V and J ends, which lost 4 bases and 8 bases, there was a span of 15 bases. The CDR3 is 14 amino acids.

Only a few counts were recorded for this clone. The chain couples TRBV5-1 to TRBJ1-1, with TRBD1 matching over 10 bases. CDR1 is SGHRS and CDR2 is YFSETQ in the germline V gene. Trimming at V came to 0 bases and at J to 0 bases, leaving 5 bases not matched to a gene. The CDR3 is 17 amino acids. In DNA, the CDR3 is TGCGCCAGCAGCTTGGGACAGGGGGCCCTCATGAACACTGAAGCTTTCTTT. Translated, it gives CASSLGQGALMNTEAFF.

This clone was counted a few times. The chain carries TRBV20-1 and TRBJ1-2; D is unresolved. Trimming stripped 6 bases from V and 4 bases from J, with 9 bases between. Germline V gene data show CDR1 as DFQATT and CDR2 as SNEGSKA (reference sequence). The CDR3 is made up of 11 amino acids. The CDR3 sequence is CSAIPVYGYTF. CDR3 bases: TGCAGTGCGATCCCAGTCTATGGCTACACCTTC.

This chain connects TRBV6-5 to TRBJ2-1; 7 positions agree with TRBD2. CDR3 length: 15 amino acids. Germline loops: CDR1 MNHEY, CDR2 SVGAGI. V lost 6 bases and J lost 6; bases outside the gene matches: 11. CDR3 nucleotide sequence: TGTGCCAGCAGCAAACAGCGGGGAGACCGCAATGAGCAGTTCTTC. Encoded protein: CASSKQRGDRNEQFF.

V usage is TRBV7-2 and J usage is TRBJ1-2; D is perhaps TRBD1 (5 bases). The germline V gene has CDR1 SGHTA and CDR2 FQGNSA. Trimming cost V 1 base and J 4 bases, with 13 bases left between them. CDR3 length equals 15 residues. The CDR3 DNA is TGTGCCAGCAGCTTAGTCCTCCCGGGGGGCTATGGCTACACCTTC. It is translated as CASSLVLPGGYGYTF.

V usage is TRBV6-6 and J usage is TRBJ2-1; 7 bases fit TRBD2. With 6 bases clipped from V and 6 bases from J, the junction kept 14 bases outside the gene matches. Germline loops: CDR1 MNHNY, CDR2 SVGAGI (reference sequence). This CDR3 is built from 16 residues. CDR3 coding DNA: TGTGCCAGCAGCTACGGGACTACCGGGCGTGGCAATGAGCAGTTCTTC. Residues: CASSYGTTGRGNEQFF.

This chain connects TRBV11-2 to TRBJ2-4, with TRBD1 matching 8 bases. CDR3 size: 13 residues. Germline V gives CDR1 SGHAT, CDR2 FQNNGV. Germline trimming cut 5 bases from V and 8 bases from J; bases unmatched to any gene: 5. The CDR3 bases are TGTGCCAGCAGCCCAACAGGGGGAGACATTCAGTACTTC. Translation gives CASSPTGGDIQYF.

The chain carries TRBV28 and TRBJ1-5; TRBD1 is a possible D gene (5 bases). The CDR3 runs to 15 residues. Germline CDR1 is MDHEN and CDR2 is SYDVKM. Trimming shortened V by 5 bases and J by 1 base, and 12 bases separated the two germline ends. CDR3 DNA sequence: TGTGCCAGCAGTCAGGCAGGGTCGAGCAATCAGCCCCAGCATTTT. It encodes CASSQAGSSNQPQHF.

The chain recombines TRBV19 with TRBJ1-5; D is perhaps TRBD1 (6 bases). Between the trimmed V and J ends, which lost 5 bases and 4 bases, there was a span of 12 bases. The V gene's germline CDR1 is LNHDA and CDR2 SQIVND (reference sequence). This CDR3 has 14 amino acids. In nucleotides, the CDR3 is TGTGCCAGTAGTGTCGGACAGATAAATCAGCCCCAGCATTTT. Protein: CASSVGQINQPQHF.

This clone was seen more than once but under ten times. CDR3 coding DNA: TGTGCCAGCAAGGGGACAGGCTACACTGAAGCTTTCTTT. Encoded protein: CASKGTGYTEAFF. This chain links TRBV7-9 with TRBJ1-1; 8 bases line up with TRBD1. CDR3 length: 13 residues. The germline gives CDR1 SEHNR, CDR2 FQNEAQ (reference sequence). V was pared by 7 bases and J by 3 bases, with 4 bases of the junction left unmatched. Together with reference TRBV7-9 and TRBJ1-1, the CDR3 gives the full variable domain: DTGVSQNPRHKITKRGQNVTFRCDPISEHNRLYWYRQTLGQGPEFLTYFQNEAQLEKSRLLSDRFSAERPKGSFSTLEIQRTEQGDSAMYLCASKGTGYTEAFFGQGTRLTVV.

This clone was detected a few times. The rearrangement links TRBV5-1 to TRBJ1-5, with D unclear. The germline gives CDR1 SGHRS, CDR2 YFSETQ. The CDR3 consists of 15 residues. The V end lost 2 bases, the J end lost 3 bases, and 12 bases lay between the germline ends. The CDR3 DNA is TGCGCCAGCAGCTTAGGAGGGAGTAACAATCAGCCCCAGCATTTT. This codes for CASSLGGSNNQPQHF. The whole variable domain, remainder taken from reference TRBV5-1 and TRBJ1-5, is KAGVTQTPRYLIKTRGQQVTLSCSPISGHRSVSWYQQTPGQGLQFLFEYFSETQRNKGNFPGRFSGRQFSNSRSEMNVSTLELGDSALYLCASSLGGSNNQPQHFGDGTRLSIL.

The chain carries TRBV7-9 and TRBJ2-1; 7 positions agree with TRBD2. CDR3 length: 15 residues. Germline V gene sequence: CDR1 SEHNR, CDR2 FQNEAQ (reference sequence). V shed 1 base and J 5 bases; nucleotides not matched to a gene: 5. The CDR3 here is CASSLDGGGNNEQFF. Here the CDR3 DNA reads TGTGCCAGCAGCTTAGATGGGGGGGGGAACAATGAGCAGTTCTTC.

V is TRBV19 and J is TRBJ1-5; TRBD1 matches 9 bases. V lost 6 bases, J lost 4 bases, and 7 bases stayed unmatched. Looked up from germline, CDR1 is LNHDA and CDR2 is SQIVND (reference sequence). CDR3 length: 15 amino acids. The CDR3 sequence is CASRGGTGFNQPQHF. In nucleotides, the CDR3 is TGTGCCAGTAGAGGCGGGACAGGGTTTAATCAGCCCCAGCATTTT.